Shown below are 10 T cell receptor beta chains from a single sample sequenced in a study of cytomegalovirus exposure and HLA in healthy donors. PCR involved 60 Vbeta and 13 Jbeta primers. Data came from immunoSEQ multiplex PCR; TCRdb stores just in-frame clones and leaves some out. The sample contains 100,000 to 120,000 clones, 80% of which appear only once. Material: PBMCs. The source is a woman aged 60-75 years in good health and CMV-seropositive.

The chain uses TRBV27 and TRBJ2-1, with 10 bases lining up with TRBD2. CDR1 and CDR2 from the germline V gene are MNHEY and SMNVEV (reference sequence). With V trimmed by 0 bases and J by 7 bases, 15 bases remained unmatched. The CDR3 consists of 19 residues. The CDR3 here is CASSLSPASGSFGRNEQFF. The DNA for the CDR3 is TGTGCCAGCAGTTTATCCCCGGCTAGCGGGAGTTTTGGTCGGAATGAGCAGTTCTTC.

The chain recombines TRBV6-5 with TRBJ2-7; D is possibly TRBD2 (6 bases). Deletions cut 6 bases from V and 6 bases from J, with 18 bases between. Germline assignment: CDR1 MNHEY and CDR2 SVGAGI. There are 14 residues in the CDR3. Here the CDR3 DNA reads TGTGCCAGCAGCCGGGATATGGAGGGGCTCGAGCAGTACTTC. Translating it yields CASSRDMEGLEQYF.

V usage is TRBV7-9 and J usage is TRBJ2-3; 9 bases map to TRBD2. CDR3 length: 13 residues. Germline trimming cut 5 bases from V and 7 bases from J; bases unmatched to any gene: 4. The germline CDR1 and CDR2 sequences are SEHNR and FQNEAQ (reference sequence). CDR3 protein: CASSHSGSNTQYF. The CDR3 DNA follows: TGTGCCAGCAGCCATAGCGGGAGTAATACGCAGTATTTT.

CDR3 nucleotides: TGTGCCAGCAGCGTAGACACCAACACTGAAGCTTTCTTT. Protein sequence: CASSVDTNTEAFF. The genes are TRBV9 and TRBJ1-1, with no clear D. The CDR3 extends over 13 amino acids. The V and J ends lost 0 bases and 2 bases respectively, with 5 bases between them. The germline V gene encodes CDR1 SGDLS and CDR2 YYNGEE.

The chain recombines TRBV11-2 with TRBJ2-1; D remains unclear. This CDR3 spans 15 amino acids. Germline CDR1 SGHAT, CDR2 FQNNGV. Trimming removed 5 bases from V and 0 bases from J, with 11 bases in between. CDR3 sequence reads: CASSHLFGSYNEQFF. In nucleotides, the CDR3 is TGTGCCAGCAGCCACCTTTTCGGCTCCTACAATGAGCAGTTCTTC.

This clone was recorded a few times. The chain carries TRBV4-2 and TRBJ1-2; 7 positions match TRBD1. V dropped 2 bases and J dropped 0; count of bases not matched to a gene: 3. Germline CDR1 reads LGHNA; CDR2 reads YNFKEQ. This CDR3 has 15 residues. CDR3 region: CASSQLGTANYGYTF. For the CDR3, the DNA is TGTGCCAGCAGCCAATTGGGGACAGCTAACTATGGCTACACCTTC.

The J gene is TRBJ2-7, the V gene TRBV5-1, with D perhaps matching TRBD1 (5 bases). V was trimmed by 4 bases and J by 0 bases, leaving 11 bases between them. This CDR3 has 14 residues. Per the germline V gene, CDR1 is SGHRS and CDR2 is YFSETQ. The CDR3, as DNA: TGCGCCAGCAGCCTGACAGCGAGCTCCTACGAGCAGTACTTC. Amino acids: CASSLTASSYEQYF.

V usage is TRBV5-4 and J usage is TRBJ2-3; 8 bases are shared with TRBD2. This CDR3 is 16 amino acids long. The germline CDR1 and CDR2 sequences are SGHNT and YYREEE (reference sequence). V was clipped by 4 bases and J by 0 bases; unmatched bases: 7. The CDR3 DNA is TGTGCCAGCAGCACTTGGGCGGGAGGAAGCACAGATACGCAGTATTTT. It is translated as CASSTWAGGSTDTQYF. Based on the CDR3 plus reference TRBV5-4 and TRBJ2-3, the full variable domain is ETGVTQSPTHLIKTRGQQVTLRCSSQSGHNTVSWYQQALGQGPQFIFQYYREEENGRGNFPPRFSGLQFPNYSSELNVNALELDDSALYLCASSTWAGGSTDTQYFGPGTRLTVL.

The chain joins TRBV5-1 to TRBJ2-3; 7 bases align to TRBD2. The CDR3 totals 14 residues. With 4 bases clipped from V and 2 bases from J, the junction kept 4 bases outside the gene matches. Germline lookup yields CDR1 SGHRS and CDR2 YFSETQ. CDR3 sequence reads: CASSKGLITDTQYF. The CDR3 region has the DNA TGCGCCAGCAGCAAGGGACTAATCACAGATACGCAGTATTTT.

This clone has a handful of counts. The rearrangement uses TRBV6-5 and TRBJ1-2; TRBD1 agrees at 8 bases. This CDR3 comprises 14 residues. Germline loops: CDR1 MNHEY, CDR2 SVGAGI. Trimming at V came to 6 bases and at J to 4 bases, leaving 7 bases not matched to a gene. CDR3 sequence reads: CASRAGQGSYGYTF. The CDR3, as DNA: TGTGCCAGCAGAGCTGGACAGGGCAGCTATGGCTACACCTTC.